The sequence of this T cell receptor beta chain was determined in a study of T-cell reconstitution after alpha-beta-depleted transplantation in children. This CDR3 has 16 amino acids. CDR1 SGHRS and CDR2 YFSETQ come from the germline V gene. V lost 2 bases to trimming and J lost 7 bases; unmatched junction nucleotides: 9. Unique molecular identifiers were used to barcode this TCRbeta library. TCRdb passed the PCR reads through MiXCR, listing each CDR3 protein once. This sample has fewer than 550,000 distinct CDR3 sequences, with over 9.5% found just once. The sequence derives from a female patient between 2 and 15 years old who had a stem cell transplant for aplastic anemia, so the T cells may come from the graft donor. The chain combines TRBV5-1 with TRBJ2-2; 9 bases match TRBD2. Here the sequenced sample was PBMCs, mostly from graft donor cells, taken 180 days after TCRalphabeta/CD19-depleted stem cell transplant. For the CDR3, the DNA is TGCGCCAGCAGCTTAATTGCGGGAGGGCCCGGCGGGGAGCTGTTTTTT. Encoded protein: CASSLIAGGPGGELFF.